The clone carrying this TCR beta chain appeared once. Other nucleotide sequences in the sample specify the same CDR3. This sample was included in a study of blood T cell repertoires in COVID-19. About the research overall: Samples taken during acute and convalescent COVID-19 were collected in the United States, Italy and Spain. PBMCs, B-cell-depleted T cells, or T cells were the source of the cDNA or gDNA that made up the material.

CDR3 length: 12 amino acids. Trimming shortened V by 2 bases and J by 4 bases, and 8 bases separated the two germline ends. Germline V CDR1 and CDR2: GTSNPN, SVGIG (reference sequence). In the authors' methods: Amplifying reference gene primers gave estimates of nucleated cell counts. Generated by immunoSEQ multiplex PCR, the TCRdb table keeps only in-frame clones and is missing some. D and trimming come from the DNA, and the V and J calls and clone size come from that table. Among 400,000 to 450,000 clones, approximately 90% were seen once, and the ten largest hold around an eighth. The sequence derives from a woman in her forties or fifties with COVID-19, enrolled during active disease. The sample was peripheral blood. The J gene is TRBJ2-5, the V gene TRBV30; D is perhaps TRBD2 (5 bases). The CDR3 protein is CAWSSGGETQYF. The CDR3 nucleotides read TGTGCCTGGAGTTCCGGAGGAGAGACCCAGTACTTC.